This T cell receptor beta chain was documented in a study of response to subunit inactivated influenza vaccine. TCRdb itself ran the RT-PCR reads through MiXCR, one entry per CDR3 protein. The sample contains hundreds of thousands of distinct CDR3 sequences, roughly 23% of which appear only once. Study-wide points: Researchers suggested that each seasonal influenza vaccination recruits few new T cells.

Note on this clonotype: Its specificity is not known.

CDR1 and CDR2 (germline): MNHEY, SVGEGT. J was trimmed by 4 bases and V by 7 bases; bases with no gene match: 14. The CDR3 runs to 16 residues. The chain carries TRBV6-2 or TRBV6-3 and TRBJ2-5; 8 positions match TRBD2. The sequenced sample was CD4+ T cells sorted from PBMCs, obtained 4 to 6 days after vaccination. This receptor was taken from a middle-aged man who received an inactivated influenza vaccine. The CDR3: CASTPPRASGLETQYF. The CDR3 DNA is TGTGCCAGCACCCCCCCTAGGGCTAGCGGGCTAGAGACCCAGTACTTC.